Listed below are T cell receptor beta chains from one sample, sequenced in a study of CD8 T cells in acute hepatitis C reinfection. Libraries were prepared by immunoSEQ multiplex PCR; TCRdb keeps only in-frame clonotypes and omits some of them. The sample holds around 1,500 clones, approximately 48% seen once. Here the sequenced sample was HCV NS3-1073 tetramer-sorted CD8+ T cells from PBMCs, taken during acute infection. These receptors were collected from a woman aged 18-29 years with chronic hepatitis C. Both conserved end residues are part of each CDR3. The D gene is left open where the match is weak. Size tells how often a clone was seen (once, few, many) or the class of an expanded clone, and some rows leave it out.

TRBD2,-,TRBV13,TRBJ2-2,CASSLTAGGNTGELFF,TGTGCCAGCAGCTTGACAGCGGGGGGGAACACCGGGGAGCTGTTTTTT
-,few,TRBV15,TRBJ1-1,CATSRVAPNTEAFF,TGTGCCACCAGCAGAGTGGCCCCGAACACTGAAGCTTTCTTT
TRBD1,-,TRBV4-3,TRBJ2-3,CASSQDKGTGDPLWDTQYF,TGCGCCAGCAGCCAAGATAAAGGGACAGGGGATCCTTTGTGGGATACGCAGTATTTT
-,once,TRBV27,TRBJ1-2,CASSYSGGLNYGYTF,TGTGCCAGCAGTTACTCCGGCGGGTTGAACTATGGCTACACCTTC
-,-,TRBV5-4,TRBJ1-1,CASSQEESTEAFF,TGTGCCAGCAGCCAAGAAGAGAGCACTGAAGCTTTCTTT
TRBD2,once,TRBV4-3,TRBJ2-3,CASSQDPLAGGGGAQYF,TGCGCCAGCAGCCAAGATCCCCTAGCGGGAGGGGGGGGGGCGCAGTATTTT
TRBD2,-,TRBV4-2,TRBJ2-2,CASSQEVAGGHGELFF,TGTGCCAGCAGCCAAGAGGTCGCGGGGGGGCACGGGGAGCTGTTTTTT
-,-,TRBV5-6,TRBJ2-5,CATYRANQETQYF,TGTGCCACTTACAGGGCCAACCAAGAGACCCAGTACTTC
-,medium-sized,TRBV2,TRBJ2-2,CASCTTGELFF,TGTGCCAGCTGTACCACCGGGGAGCTGTTTTTT
-,few,TRBV4-2,TRBJ2-7,CASSQDVGAPGEQYF,TGTGCCAGCAGCCAAGATGTGGGGGCACCGGGGGAGCAGTACTTC
TRBD1,few,TRBV4-2,TRBJ1-1,CASSQETGTEAFF,TGTGCCAGCAGCCAAGAGACAGGGACTGAAGCTTTCTTT
TRBD2,-,TRBV2,TRBJ2-2,CASSPRTSGEAGELFF,TGTGCCAGCAGCCCCCGGACTAGCGGGGAAGCCGGGGAGCTGTTTTTT
TRBD1,-,TRBV10-1,TRBJ1-2,CASSESTGVPHGYTF,TGCGCCAGCAGTGAGTCGACAGGGGTACCCCATGGCTACACCTTC
TRBD2,-,TRBV4-3,TRBJ2-1,CASSQEPFSGGASGEQFF,TGCGCCAGCAGCCAAGAACCCTTTAGCGGGGGGGCCAGTGGTGAGCAGTTCTTC
-,-,TRBV6-1,TRBJ1-1,CASTDSRNTEAFF,TGTGCCAGCACCGACAGTAGGAACACTGAAGCTTTCTTT
TRBD1,-,TRBV4-2,TRBJ2-5,CASSQDRTGEPSKETQYF,TGTGCCAGCAGCCAAGATAGGACAGGGGAACCTTCCAAAGAGACCCAGTACTTC
-,large,TRBV21-1,TRBJ1-5,CASSIRVLGQPQHF,TGTGCCAGCAGCATCCGGGTCCTCGGACAGCCCCAGCATTTT
TRBD2,-,TRBV7-4,TRBJ2-7,CASTPGGEVERVRSYEQYF,TGTGCCAGCACCCCGGGGGGGGAGGTTGAGCGGGTACGCTCCTACGAGCAGTACTTC
TRBD2,few,TRBV11-2,TRBJ2-7,CASSSAVGGESYEQYF,TGTGCCAGCAGCTCCGCGGTGGGGGGGGAATCCTACGAGCAGTACTTC